Following are 30 T cell receptor beta chains from one sample sequenced in a study of blood T cells in healthy people across ages. Through a sample-barcoded 5' primer and a J-beta primer mix, a second PCR was run for about 6 to 12 cycles. TCRdb used MiXCR to reprocess the 5' RACE reads, holding one entry per CDR3 protein. The sample lists fewer than 800,000 distinct CDR3 sequences, 20% to 25% occurring once. Sequenced input: blood. The source of these receptors is a man between 65 and 80 years old in good health.

The J gene is TRBJ2-1, the V gene TRBV6-5; 11 bases are shared with TRBD2. The CDR3 contains 18 residues. Trimming cost V 2 bases and J 0 bases; bases outside gene matches: 6. CDR1 MNHEY and CDR2 SVGAGI come from the germline V gene. The CDR3 reads CASSYRSSGGSSYNEQFF. The CDR3 region has the DNA TGTGCCAGCAGTTACCGATCTAGCGGGGGGAGCTCCTACAATGAGCAGTTCTTC.

This clonotype has only a few counts. V is TRBV2 and J is TRBJ2-5, with D hard to call. The CDR3 is made up of 14 amino acids. The V end lost 3 bases, the J end lost 5 bases, and 13 bases lay between the germline ends. Germline V gives CDR1 SNHLY, CDR2 FYNNEI. The DNA of the CDR3 is TGTGCCAGCAGTGAGGGTGATGGGTTGGAGACCCAGTACTTC. It is translated as CASSEGDGLETQYF.

This chain joins TRBV18 and TRBJ1-4; D might be TRBD1 (6 bases). CDR1 is KGHSH, CDR2 LQKENI, per germline. The CDR3 covers 16 residues. Trimming stripped 0 bases from V and 10 bases from J, with 18 bases between. The CDR3 sequence: CASSPPDRSGGGKLFF. CDR3 bases: TGTGCCAGCTCACCACCTGACAGGAGTGGCGGTGGAAAACTGTTTTTT.

This clonotype was picked up a small number of times. The rearrangement uses TRBV9 and TRBJ2-3; 7 positions match TRBD2. The CDR3 has 15 residues. Germline V gene data show CDR1 as SGDLS and CDR2 as YYNGEE. Trimming removed 1 base from V and 0 bases from J; junction bases left unmatched: 2. The CDR3 region is CASSVTSASTDTQYF. DNA for the CDR3: TGTGCCAGCAGCGTAACTAGCGCAAGCACAGATACGCAGTATTTT.

The chain has TRBV20-1 and TRBJ2-7; TRBD1 agrees at 9 bases. Trimming removed 5 bases from V and 6 bases from J; junction bases left unmatched: 8. The CDR3 loop spans 13 amino acids. The germline V gene encodes CDR1 DFQATT and CDR2 SNEGSKA (reference sequence). The CDR3 region is CSAPRDRAGEQYF. In DNA, the CDR3 is TGCAGTGCTCCCCGGGACAGGGCTGGCGAGCAGTACTTC.

This clonotype came up a few times. The chain joins TRBV10-3 to TRBJ2-2, with no clear D. CDR1 and CDR2 (germline): ENHRY, SYGVKD. Trimming shortened V by 7 bases and J by 5 bases, and 8 bases separated the two germline ends. The CDR3 has 12 residues. CDR3 in amino acids: CAIKFKTGELFF. CDR3 in DNA: TGTGCCATCAAGTTCAAGACCGGGGAGCTGTTTTTT.

This clonotype has a handful of counts. The chain joins TRBV5-1 to TRBJ2-1; D possibly corresponds to TRBD1 (6 bases). Germline V gene data show CDR1 as SGHRS and CDR2 as YFSETQ. The CDR3 consists of 15 residues. V was trimmed by 2 bases and J by 2 bases, leaving 11 bases between them. DNA of the CDR3: TGCGCCAGCAGCTTCACGGGACAAACCTACAATGAGCAGTTCTTC. Translating it yields CASSFTGQTYNEQFF. Drawing the rest from reference TRBV5-1 and TRBJ2-1, the complete variable domain is KAGVTQTPRYLIKTRGQQVTLSCSPISGHRSVSWYQQTPGQGLQFLFEYFSETQRNKGNFPGRFSGRQFSNSRSEMNVSTLELGDSALYLCASSFTGQTYNEQFFGPGTRLTVL.

This clonotype was counted a few times. The junction differs from germline at one of its ends, possibly a read error. The CDR3, as DNA: TGTGCCAGCAGCGACAACCGGGACGGTAATGCAAAACTGTTGTTT. As protein: CASSDNRDGNAKLLF. The V gene is TRBV3-1, the J gene TRBJ1-4; a possible D gene is TRBD1 (5 bases). This CDR3 has 15 residues. In germline, CDR1 is LGHDT, CDR2 YNNKEL (reference sequence).

V usage is TRBV6-6 and J usage is TRBJ2-3, with D tentatively TRBD1 or TRBD2 (5 bases each). The CDR3 covers 17 residues. The germline V gene has CDR1 MNHNY and CDR2 SVGAGI (reference sequence). V was pared by 0 bases and J by 1 base, with 14 bases between. The chain's CDR3 is CASSYSWFGDGTDTQYF. CDR3 DNA sequence: TGTGCCAGCAGTTACTCCTGGTTCGGGGACGGCACAGATACGCAGTATTTT.

This clonotype occurred a few times. The V call is TRBV15, the J call TRBJ2-3, with D possibly TRBD2 on 5 matching bases. The CDR3 contains 16 residues. Trimming removed 1 base from V and 1 base from J, with 12 bases in between. The germline V gene has CDR1 LNHNV and CDR2 YYDKDF (reference sequence). DNA for the CDR3: TGTGCCACCAGCAGAGGGGCTAGCCAAGGCACAGATACGCAGTATTTT. Translation gives CATSRGASQGTDTQYF.

This chain joins TRBV7-9 and TRBJ1-4; 11 bases align to TRBD1. The trim removed 5 bases at V and 7 bases at J, leaving 12 bases unmatched. The length of the CDR3 is 17 residues. Germline loops: CDR1 SEHNR, CDR2 FQNEAQ (reference sequence). CDR3 nucleotides: TGTGCCAGCAGCCGCCTGACGGACAGGGGGCGAGGTGAAAAACTGTTTTTT. It yields the protein CASSRLTDRGRGEKLFF.

The chain recombines TRBV7-8 with TRBJ2-1; either TRBD1 or TRBD2 may fit D (5 bases each). Trimming took off 5 bases at V and 8 bases at J, with 16 bases between the two ends. Germline loops: CDR1 SGHVS, CDR2 FQNEAQ. The CDR3 is 14 residues long. CDR3 sequence reads: CASSPGPKGDEQFF. DNA of the CDR3: TGTGCCAGCAGCCCGGGACCCAAGGGCGATGAGCAGTTCTTC.

This rearrangement joins TRBV12-3 or TRBV12-4 to TRBJ2-5; the match to TRBD2 covers 7 bases. The CDR3 runs 13 residues. Losses at the gene ends were 6 bases for V and 6 bases for J; bases not matched to a gene: 7. Here the CDR3 DNA reads TGTGCCAGCAGCCCGACTAGCACGAAGACCCAGTACTTC. Its translation: CASSPTSTKTQYF.

The CDR3, as DNA: TGCAGCGTTGAACCTGAAGCTTTCTTT. Amino acids: CSVEPEAFF. This sequence joins TRBV29-1 and TRBJ1-1; D is unresolved. V gave up 2 bases and J gave up 6 bases, with 1 base separating them. Germline V gene data show CDR1 as SQVTM and CDR2 as ANQGSEA. The CDR3 is 9 residues long.

Only a few counts were recorded for this clonotype. This chain links TRBV24-1 with TRBJ2-2; the D is unclear. Looked up from germline, CDR1 is KGHDR and CDR2 is SFDVKD. The CDR3 loop spans 16 amino acids. Trimming stripped 4 bases from V and 0 bases from J, with 11 bases between. CDR3 region: CATSEWGVANTGELFF. CDR3 sequence (DNA): TGTGCCACCAGTGAATGGGGTGTGGCGAACACCGGGGAGCTGTTTTTT.

The chain carries TRBV12-3 or TRBV12-4 and TRBJ1-6; D gene uncertain. V gave up 8 bases and J gave up 10 bases, with 12 bases separating them. This CDR3 comprises 12 residues. The CDR3 sequence: CASSTPGSPLHF. The CDR3 region has the DNA TGTGCCAGCTCGACCCCTGGGTCACCCCTCCACTTT.

This clonotype was seen a few times. The chain uses TRBV7-9 and TRBJ2-5; 9 bases fit TRBD2. The DNA end is a closer match to TRBJ2-7, so the J assignment may be wrong. This CDR3 contains 16 residues. Looked up from germline, CDR1 is SEHNR and CDR2 is FQNEAQ (reference sequence). CDR3 coding DNA: TGTGCCAGCAGCTTAGCTAGCGGGAGAAGAGCCTACGAGCAGTACTTC. This gives the protein CASSLASGRRAYEQYF.

Only a few counts were recorded for this clonotype. The rearrangement links TRBV20-1 to TRBJ2-7; D not resolved. From germline, CDR1 is DFQATT and CDR2 SNEGSKA (reference sequence). The CDR3 runs to 12 residues. Trimming removed 6 bases from V and 2 bases from J, with 11 bases in between. The CDR3 sequence: CSAVGQTYEQYF. DNA of the CDR3: TGCAGTGCGGTGGGCCAGACCTACGAGCAGTACTTC.

The J gene is TRBJ2-1, the V gene TRBV19, with D perhaps TRBD1 (5 bases). The CDR3 extends over 13 amino acids. Trimming shortened V by 5 bases and J by 4 bases, and 9 bases separated the two germline ends. Germline V gives CDR1 LNHDA, CDR2 SQIVND (reference sequence). The CDR3 is CASSRTPYNEQFF. CDR3 bases: TGTGCCAGTAGTCGGACACCGTACAATGAGCAGTTCTTC.

This clonotype was seen a few times. The genes are TRBV20-1 and TRBJ2-5, with 7 bases aligning to TRBD1. V was pared by 5 bases and J by 1 base, with 7 bases of the junction left unmatched. Germline assignment: CDR1 DFQATT and CDR2 SNEGSKA (reference sequence). The CDR3 is 14 amino acids. CDR3 DNA sequence: TGCAGTGCTGGGAAGGACAGGAGCCAAGAGACCCAGTACTTC. Protein sequence: CSAGKDRSQETQYF.

The gene calls are TRBV28 and TRBJ2-5; TRBD1 matches at 8 bases. The closer fit of TRBJ2-7 to the DNA end suggests the J call may be wrong. CDR1 is MDHEN and CDR2 is SYDVKM in the germline V gene. The CDR3 has 14 residues. The CDR3 DNA reads as TGTGCCAGCAGTTTGGGCAGGGGGCTGTACGAGCAGTACTTC. Amino acid sequence: CASSLGRGLYEQYF.

This chain connects TRBV12-3 or TRBV12-4 to TRBJ1-6; D gene ambiguous. This CDR3 comprises 15 residues. V was pared by 8 bases and J by 0 bases, with 11 bases between. This CDR3 reads CASWLRLSYNSPLHF. As DNA, the CDR3 is TGTGCCAGCTGGCTGAGGCTCTCCTATAATTCACCCCTCCACTTT.

The chain employs TRBV5-1 and TRBJ2-3; 8 nucleotides agree with TRBD2. V trimming: 4 bases; J trimming: 3 bases; junction bases outside the gene matches: 7. The germline V gene encodes CDR1 SGHRS and CDR2 YFSETQ. This CDR3 has 15 amino acids. The CDR3 bases are TGCGCCAGCAGCCCGGGACTAGAGGCTACAGATACGCAGTATTTT. Translation gives CASSPGLEATDTQYF.

This clonotype was observed at least ten times. The V and J genes are TRBV28 and TRBJ2-5; D might be TRBD2 (5 bases). The germline V gene has CDR1 MDHEN and CDR2 SYDVKM. With 6 bases removed from V and 0 bases from J, the gap between germline ends came to 11 bases. The CDR3 extends over 14 amino acids. CDR3 loop: CASSRGYNQETQYF. The CDR3 DNA sequence: TGTGCCAGCAGCCGGGGATATAACCAAGAGACCCAGTACTTC.

This clonotype showed up just once. This sequence joins TRBV7-2 and TRBJ2-5; 14 nucleotides align to TRBD2. The CDR3 is 16 residues long. The V gene end was trimmed by 6 bases and the J gene end by 6 bases; junction bases not matched to a gene: 9. Germline assignment: CDR1 SGHTA and CDR2 FQGNSA. CDR3 nucleotide sequence: TGTGCCAGCAGGCGCGGGACTAGCGGGAGTGGTAAGACCCAGTACTTC. It translates to CASRRGTSGSGKTQYF.

The chain recombines TRBV20-1 with TRBJ2-5, with 13 bases aligning to TRBD2. The CDR3 totals 16 residues. The V segment lost 5 bases and the J segment 0 bases; nucleotides outside the gene matches: 6. Germline V gives CDR1 DFQATT, CDR2 SNEGSKA (reference sequence). Written as DNA, the CDR3 is TGCAGTGCTCCGGGACTAGCGGGGCTGTACCAAGAGACCCAGTACTTC. It yields the protein CSAPGLAGLYQETQYF.

V and J are TRBV3-1 and TRBJ1-4, with TRBD1 identical over 9 bases. After removal of 1 base from V and 7 bases from J, the junction contained 7 bases not matched to a gene. The CDR3 runs 16 residues. Per germline, CDR1 LGHDT and CDR2 YNNKEL (reference sequence). The CDR3 bases are TGTGCCAGCAGCCAAGCCACAGGGGGCGAAGGTGAAAAACTGTTTTTT. Translation: CASSQATGGEGEKLFF.

Comments on this clonotype: Lacking the conserved final phenylalanine or tryptophan, this CDR3 likely reflects a read error. This chain uses TRBV5-1 with TRBJ2-5, with D perhaps matching TRBD2 (5 bases). Trimming shortened V by 4 bases and J by 2 bases, and 9 bases separated the two germline ends. This CDR3 has 13 amino acids. Germline V gene data show CDR1 as SGHRS and CDR2 as YFSETQ. The CDR3 loop reads CASSNRTQETQYL. The CDR3 nucleotides are TGCGCCAGCAGCAACCGGACTCAAGAGACCCAGTACTTG.

The genes are TRBV11-2 and TRBJ2-1; D is unclear. The length of the CDR3 is 13 residues. The germline CDR1 and CDR2 sequences are SGHAT and FQNNGV. Between the trimmed V and J ends, which lost 1 base and 13 bases, there was a span of 14 bases. CDR3 sequence (DNA): TGTGCCAGCAGCTTAGGAACTTCACGTCTTCAGTTCTTC. Its protein is CASSLGTSRLQFF.

This chain connects TRBV15 to TRBJ2-5; D is unclear. Germline values: CDR1 LNHNV, CDR2 YYDKDF (reference sequence). V lost 0 bases to trimming and J lost 3 bases, with 11 bases between them. The CDR3 covers 15 residues. The CDR3 nucleotides are TGTGCCACCAGCAGAGATTATAGGGCCGAAGAGACCCAGTACTTC. The encoded protein is CATSRDYRAEETQYF.